This TCR beta chain was documented in a study of identical twins. This clonotype was detected ten times or more. Antigen specificity is unknown. TCRdb used MiXCR to reprocess the 5' RACE reads, holding one entry per CDR3 protein. The sample carries roughly 710,000 distinct CDR3 sequences, approximately 6.1% recorded once. Germline-derived CDR1 and CDR2 are KGHDR and SFDVKD. The CDR3 runs to 13 residues. V lost 5 bases and J lost 1, with 7 bases in between. The donor group consisted entirely of healthy Caucasians. Study findings and constraints: Researchers reported weaker excess twin sharing in beta out-of-frame sequences.

Sequencing used naive T cells sorted from blood. The rearrangement links TRBV24-1 to TRBJ2-5, with D hard to call. This clonotype originated in a man younger than 35 in good health. The CDR3 coding sequence is TGTGCCACCAGTGGGATCGTCCAAGAGACCCAGTACTTC. Amino acids: CATSGIVQETQYF.